The following is a TCR beta chain sequence with its context. Its recognized antigen is unknown. Base qualities are not provided; no much larger clone lies one nucleotide away. The trial excluded patients who had a history of autoimmune disease or who were on systemic immunosuppression. In every dose cohort, peripheral blood was drawn for TCR sequencing at baseline, cycle 4 day 1, and cycle 7 day 1. The samples were drawn from a first-in-human, open-label, multicenter phase I dose-escalation trial of ivuxolimab. Adults with locally advanced or metastatic melanoma, renal cell carcinoma, hepatocellular carcinoma or head and neck squamous cell carcinoma were enrolled in the trial. Before TCR sequencing, CD4+ T cells and CD8+ T cells were sorted from peripheral blood as separate populations. The data are from a study of OX40 agonist ivuxolimab in advanced cancers. Concerning the study at large: Ivuxolimab was an agonistic, fully human IgG2 monoclonal antibody directed against OX40 (CD134), a costimulatory receptor. Of the 50 or so patients in dose escalation, some 20 had hepatocellular carcinoma, about 15 had melanoma, 9 had renal cell carcinoma and 9 had head and neck cancer. Partial responses were achieved by three dose-escalation patients, of whom one had hepatocellular carcinoma and two had cutaneous melanoma. A male proportion of roughly 80% and a mean age of roughly 55 years, ranging from 23 to 79, were recorded for the dose-escalation cohort. Prior anti-PD-1, anti-PD-L1 or anti-CTLA-4 therapy was permitted, and roughly two fifths of dose-escalation patients had received checkpoint inhibitors. The point of sequencing TCRbeta in the periphery was to test whether ivuxolimab changed TCR sequence diversity and drove clonal T-cell expansion. The paper covers the monotherapy dose-escalation part of the phase I ivuxolimab trial, which included N = 52 patients. Intravenous ivuxolimab was administered to patients every 2 weeks at six dose levels: 0.01, 0.1, 0.3, 1.5, 3 and 10 mg/kg.

Genomic DNA was extracted from sorted cells for sequencing of the TCRbeta CDR3 region. TCRbeta CDR3 regions were sequenced using the immunoSEQ Assay. Drawn from immuneACCESS, this table holds only the in-frame rearrangements with V and J called that TCRdb kept. Clones are partly lost; checked studies trace under half to an unresolved V gene and leave the rest unexplained. The sample data list tens of thousands of clones, and roughly 82% of these were observed just once. The ten biggest clones cover 3.9% of the sample. The research as a whole found: Antigen specificity was not determined for the clonally expanded peripheral T cells. At doses of 0.1 to 3.0 mg/kg, clonal expansion of both CD4+ and CD8+ T cells in blood was seen between baseline and week 6. After ivuxolimab, more expanded clones were found on average in CD8+ T cells than in CD4+ T cells. Low levels of normalized T-cell clonal expansion were also seen in some patients who did not respond. Partial responders in the 0.1-3.0 mg/kg groups had among the lowest normalized peripheral clonal expansion, especially among CD8+ T cells.

Taken from the germline V gene, the CDR1 and CDR2 loops are MNHEY and SVGAGI. The CDR3 holds 15 amino acids from the cysteine to the phenylalanine. The kept DNA is CDR3 alone, 45 bases in frame from the first base. Germline trimming amounts to 4 bases on V and 6 bases on J, with 6 as the count of junction bases outside the gene matches. The sequences come from CD4+ or CD8+ T cells sorted from blood, collected in a trial of the OX40 agonist ivuxolimab. In this chain, TRBV6-5 is recombined with TRBJ2-1, and TRBD1 matches 10 of the central bases. This clonotype originated in an adult with an advanced solid tumor such as melanoma, head and neck, liver or kidney cancer. In nucleotides, the sequence is TGTGCCAGCAGTTCCACCGGACAGGGGGGCAATGAGCAGTTCTTC. It encodes CASSSTGQGGNEQFF.